Sequencing of this TCR beta chain was carried out in a study of blood T cells in healthy people across ages. CDR3 length: 14 amino acids. V lost 3 bases, J lost 5 bases, and 13 bases lay in between. CDR1 and CDR2 (germline): ENHRY, SYGVKD. It was with a sample-barcoded 5' primer and a J-beta primer mix that a second PCR of roughly 7 to 12 cycles was run. Carrying 12 random nucleotides, a template-switch adaptor labeled each individual cDNA molecule. TCRdb reanalysed the 5' RACE reads using MiXCR and keeps one entry per CDR3 protein. The sample records about 400,000 distinct CDR3 sequences, 52% being singletons. Study outcomes and limitations: One million T cells yielded diversity estimates that were considered underestimates. Whereas aged donors had fewer naive CD4+ cells, long-lived donors had more of them and higher diversity.

This clonotype was observed a few times. The target antigen is unknown. This sequence was found in a man between 60 and 75 years old in good health. The sequenced sample consisted of blood. The V gene is TRBV10-3, the J gene TRBJ1-1, with a possible D match to TRBD1 (5 bases). In DNA, the CDR3 is TGTGCCATCAGTGACGGGGGAGACACAACTGAAGCTTTCTTT. Its protein is CAISDGGDTTEAFF.